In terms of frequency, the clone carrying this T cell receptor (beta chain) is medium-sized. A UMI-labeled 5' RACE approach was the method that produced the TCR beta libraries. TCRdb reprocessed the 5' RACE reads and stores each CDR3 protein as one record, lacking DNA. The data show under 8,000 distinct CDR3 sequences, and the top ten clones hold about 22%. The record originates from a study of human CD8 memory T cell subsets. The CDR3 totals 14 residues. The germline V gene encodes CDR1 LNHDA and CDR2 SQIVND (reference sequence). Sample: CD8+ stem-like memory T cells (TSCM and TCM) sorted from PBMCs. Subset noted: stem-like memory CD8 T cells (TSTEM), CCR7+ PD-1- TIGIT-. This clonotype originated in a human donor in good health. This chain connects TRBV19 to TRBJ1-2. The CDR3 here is CASSRAGDYYGYTF. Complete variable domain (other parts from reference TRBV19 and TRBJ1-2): DGGITQSPKYLFRKEGQNVTLSCEQNLNHDAMYWYRQDPGQGLRLIYYSQIVNDFQKGDIAEGYSVSREKKESFPLTVTSAQKNPTAFYLCASSRAGDYYGYTFGSGTRLTVV.